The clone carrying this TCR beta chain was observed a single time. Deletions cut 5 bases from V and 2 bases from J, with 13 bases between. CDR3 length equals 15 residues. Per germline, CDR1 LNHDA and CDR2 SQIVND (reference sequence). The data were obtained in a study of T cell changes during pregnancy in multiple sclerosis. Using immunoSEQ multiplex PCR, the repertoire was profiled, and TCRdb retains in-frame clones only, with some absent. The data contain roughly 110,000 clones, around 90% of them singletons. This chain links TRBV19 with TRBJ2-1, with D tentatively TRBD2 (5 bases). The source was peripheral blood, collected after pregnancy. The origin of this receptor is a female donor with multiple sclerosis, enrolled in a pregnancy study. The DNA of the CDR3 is TGTGCCAGTAGTGCCCCCGGGGTCACCTACAATGAGCAGTTCTTC. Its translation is CASSAPGVTYNEQFF.